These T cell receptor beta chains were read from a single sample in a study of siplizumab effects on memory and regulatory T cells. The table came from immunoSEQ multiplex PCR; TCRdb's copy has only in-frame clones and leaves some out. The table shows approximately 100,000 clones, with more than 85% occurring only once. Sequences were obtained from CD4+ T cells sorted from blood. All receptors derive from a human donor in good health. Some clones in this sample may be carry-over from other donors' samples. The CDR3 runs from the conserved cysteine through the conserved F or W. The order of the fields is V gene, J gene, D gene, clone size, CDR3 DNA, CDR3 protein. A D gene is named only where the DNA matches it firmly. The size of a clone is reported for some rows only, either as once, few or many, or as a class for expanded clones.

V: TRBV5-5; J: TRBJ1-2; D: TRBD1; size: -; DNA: TGTGCCAGCAGCCCATGGACAGGGATCGGCGGCTACACCTTC; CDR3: CASSPWTGIGGYTF
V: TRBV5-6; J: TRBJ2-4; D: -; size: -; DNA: TGTGCCAGCAGCTTGGGGTTGTGGCTAGCCAAAAACATTCAGTACTTC; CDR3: CASSLGLWLAKNIQYF
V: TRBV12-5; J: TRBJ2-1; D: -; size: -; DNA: TGTGCTAGTGGTTTCCCCCCCAAGACCAATGAGCAGTTCTTC; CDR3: CASGFPPKTNEQFF
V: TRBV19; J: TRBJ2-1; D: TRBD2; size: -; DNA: TGTGCCAGTAGTAGGGGGACTAGCGACAATGAGCAGTTCTTC; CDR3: CASSRGTSDNEQFF
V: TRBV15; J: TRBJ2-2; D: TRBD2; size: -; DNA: TGTGCCACCAGCAGAGATCTAGCGGGAGTCGGAGAGCTGTTTTTT; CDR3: CATSRDLAGVGELFF
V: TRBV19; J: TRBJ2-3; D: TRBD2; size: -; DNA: TGTGCCAGTAGTGTACTAGCGGGAGGCTCAGATACGCAGTATTTT; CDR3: CASSVLAGGSDTQYF
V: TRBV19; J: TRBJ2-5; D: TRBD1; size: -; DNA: TGTGCCAGTAGCCGAGGACAGGGTCCGGTGGGGACCCAGTACTTC; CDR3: CASSRGQGPVGTQYF
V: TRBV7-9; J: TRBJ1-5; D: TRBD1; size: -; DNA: TGTGCCAGCAGCTTTTCTGACAGGGCAAATCAGCCCCAGCATTTT; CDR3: CASSFSDRANQPQHF
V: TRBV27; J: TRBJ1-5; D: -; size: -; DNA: TGTGCCAGCAGTTTGCAGGGAGGGACTCAGCCCCAGCATTTT; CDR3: CASSLQGGTQPQHF
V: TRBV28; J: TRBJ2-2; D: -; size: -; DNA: TGTGCCAGCATCCTTAACGGGCGCGGCGCCGGGGAGCTGTTTTTT; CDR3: CASILNGRGAGELFF
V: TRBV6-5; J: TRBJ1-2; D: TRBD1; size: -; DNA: TGTGCCAGCACCCTGGGACAGGGACGTGACTATGGCTACACCTTC; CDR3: CASTLGQGRDYGYTF
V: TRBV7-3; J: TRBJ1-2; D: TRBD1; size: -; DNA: TGTGCCAGCAGCCTCACGGGACAGGGGCATGGCTACACCTTC; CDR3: CASSLTGQGHGYTF
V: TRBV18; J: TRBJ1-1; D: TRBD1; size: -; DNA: TGTGCCAGCTCAGGACAGGGAATGAACACTGAAGCTTTCTTT; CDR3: CASSGQGMNTEAFF
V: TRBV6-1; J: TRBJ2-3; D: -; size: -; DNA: TGTGCCAGCATGTACAATAAACGGGGCGCAGATACGCAGTATTTT; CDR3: CASMYNKRGADTQYF
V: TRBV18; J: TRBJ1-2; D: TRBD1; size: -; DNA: TGTGCCAGCTCACCAGGGACAGGGGCAGGTGGCTACACCTTC; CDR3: CASSPGTGAGGYTF
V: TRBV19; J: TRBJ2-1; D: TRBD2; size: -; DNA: TGTGCCAGTAGTAGCACTAGCGGGAGGGCCGGCAATGAGCAGTTCTTC; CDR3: CASSSTSGRAGNEQFF
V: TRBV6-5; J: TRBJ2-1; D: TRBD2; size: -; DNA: TGTGCCAGCAGTTTCGGACTAGCGGGCAATGAGCAGTTCTTC; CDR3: CASSFGLAGNEQFF
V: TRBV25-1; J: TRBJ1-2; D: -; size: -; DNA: TGTGCCAGCAGTGACCTAGGCTATGGCTACACCTTC; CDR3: CASSDLGYGYTF
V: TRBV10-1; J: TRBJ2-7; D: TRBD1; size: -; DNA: TGCGCCAGCAGCCCGGGACAGTCCTACGAGCAGTACTTC; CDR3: CASSPGQSYEQYF
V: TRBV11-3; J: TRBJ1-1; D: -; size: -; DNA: TGTGCCAGCAGCCGTGAAAGAGACACTGAAGCTTTCTTT; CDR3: CASSRERDTEAFF
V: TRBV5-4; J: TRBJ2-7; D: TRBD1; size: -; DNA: TGTGCCAGCAGCTTGGAAATCGGGACAGTCTACGAGCAGTACTTC; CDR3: CASSLEIGTVYEQYF
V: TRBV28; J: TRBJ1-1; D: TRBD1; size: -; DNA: TGTGCCAGCAGTTCTTACTTCCGGGACAGGTCATTCATGAACACTGAAGCTTTCTTT; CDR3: CASSSYFRDRSFMNTEAFF
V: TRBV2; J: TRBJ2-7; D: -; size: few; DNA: TGTGCCAGCAGTGGGGTAGGGGAACAAACCAAGCAGTACTTC; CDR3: CASSGVGEQTKQYF
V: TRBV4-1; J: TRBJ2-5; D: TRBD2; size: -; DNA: TGCGCCAGCACCCCGGTCGGCGCTAGCGGGAGAATAGAGACCCAGTACTTC; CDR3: CASTPVGASGRIETQYF
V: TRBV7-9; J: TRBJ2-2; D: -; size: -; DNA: TGTGCCAGCAGCTTCGCTAGGGGGGCAGGCACCGGGGAGCTGTTTTTT; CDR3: CASSFARGAGTGELFF
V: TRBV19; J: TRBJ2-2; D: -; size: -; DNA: TGTGCCAGTAGTTGGGGGGCGAACACCGGGGAGCTGTTTTTT; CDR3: CASSWGANTGELFF
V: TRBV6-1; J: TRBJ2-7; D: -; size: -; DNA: TGTGCCAGCAGTGAAACAGCCTACGAGCAGTACTTC; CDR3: CASSETAYEQYF
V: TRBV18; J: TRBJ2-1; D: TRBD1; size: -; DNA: TGTGCCAGCTCATTCGCGGTCCGGGACAGGGGGCACAGTGAGCAGTTCTTC; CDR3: CASSFAVRDRGHSEQFF
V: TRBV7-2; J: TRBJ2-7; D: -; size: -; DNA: TGTGCCAGCAGCCATCCGCGCAGAAACTACGAGCAGTACTTC; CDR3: CASSHPRRNYEQYF
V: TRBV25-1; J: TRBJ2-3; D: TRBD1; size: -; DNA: TGTGCCAGCAGGGGACAGACGAGCACAGATACGCAGTATTTT; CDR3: CASRGQTSTDTQYF
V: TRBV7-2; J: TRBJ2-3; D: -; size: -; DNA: TGTGCCAGCGCTCTGGCCCCGGACACCCGCCTGTTCACAGATACGCAGTATTTT; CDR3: CASALAPDTRLFTDTQYF
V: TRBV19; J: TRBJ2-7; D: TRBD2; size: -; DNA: TGTGCCAGTAGAAATAGCGGGACTAGCTCCTACGAGCAGTACTTC; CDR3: CASRNSGTSSYEQYF
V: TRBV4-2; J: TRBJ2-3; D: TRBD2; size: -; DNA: TGTGCCAGCAGCCCACCCGGGGCGGGAGGTCTCCTTAGCACAGATACGCAGTATTTT; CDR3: CASSPPGAGGLLSTDTQYF
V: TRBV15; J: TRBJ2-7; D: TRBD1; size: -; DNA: TGTGCCACCAGCAGCAAACAGGGGGCGTACGAGCAGTACTTC; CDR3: CATSSKQGAYEQYF
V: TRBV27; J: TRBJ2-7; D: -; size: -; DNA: TGTGCCAGCAGTTTGAACAGGGTGAGCGAGCAGTACTTC; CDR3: CASSLNRVSEQYF
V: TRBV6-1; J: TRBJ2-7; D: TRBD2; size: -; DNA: TGTGCCAGCACAGGACTAGCGGGAGTCTACGAGCAGTACTTC; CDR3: CASTGLAGVYEQYF
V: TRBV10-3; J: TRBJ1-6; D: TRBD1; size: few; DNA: TGTGCCATCAGTGACTCACAGGGGACAGGGGACTCACCCCTCCACTTT; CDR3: CAISDSQGTGDSPLHF
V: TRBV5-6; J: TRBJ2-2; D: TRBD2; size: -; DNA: TGTGCCAGCAGCTTGAAAGCGGGAGGCACCGGGGAGCTGTTTTTT; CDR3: CASSLKAGGTGELFF
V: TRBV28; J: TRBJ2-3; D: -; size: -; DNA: TGTGCCACCGAAATGGGGTTAGTGGTCACAGATACGCAGTATTTT; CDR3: CATEMGLVVTDTQYF
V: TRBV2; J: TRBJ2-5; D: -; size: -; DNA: TGTGCCAGCAGCGGGAGTCGTGGGGAGACCCAGTACTTC; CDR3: CASSGSRGETQYF
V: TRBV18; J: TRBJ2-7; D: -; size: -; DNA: TGTGCCAGCTCCCTTAGAACCGGGACGAACGACAAGCAGTACTTC; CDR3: CASSLRTGTNDKQYF
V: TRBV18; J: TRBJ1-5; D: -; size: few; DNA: TGTGCCAGCTCCCCCGCCAGGGGTAGCAATCAGCCCCAGCATTTT; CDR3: CASSPARGSNQPQHF
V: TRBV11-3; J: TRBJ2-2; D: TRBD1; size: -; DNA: TGTGCCAGCAGCCGGGACAGCTCGAACACCGGGGAGCTGTTTTTT; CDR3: CASSRDSSNTGELFF
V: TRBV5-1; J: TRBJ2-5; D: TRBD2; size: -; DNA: TGCGCCAGCAGGCCTAGCGGGAATCGTGGGGAGACCCAGTACTTC; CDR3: CASRPSGNRGETQYF
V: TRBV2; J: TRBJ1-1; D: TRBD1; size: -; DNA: TGTGCCAGCAGTAGGGCAGGGGGCGCGGAGAACACTGAAGCTTTCTTT; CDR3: CASSRAGGAENTEAFF
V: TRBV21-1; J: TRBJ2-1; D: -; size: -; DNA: TGTGCCAGCAGCAAGGGTAGGAGCGGGAGGGCCAATGAGCAGTTCTTC; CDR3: CASSKGRSGRANEQFF
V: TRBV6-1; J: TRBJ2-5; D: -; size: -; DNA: TGTGCCAGCATTAGTAGGACCTTCCAAGAGACCCAGTACTTC; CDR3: CASISRTFQETQYF
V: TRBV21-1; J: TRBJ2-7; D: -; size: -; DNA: TGTGCCAGCATCGAAGGACAGAGCTCCTACGAGCAGTACTTC; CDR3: CASIEGQSSYEQYF
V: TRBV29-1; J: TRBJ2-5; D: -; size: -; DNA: TGCAGCGTTGAGTCGGGCGTGGGGGAGACCCAGTACTTC; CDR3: CSVESGVGETQYF
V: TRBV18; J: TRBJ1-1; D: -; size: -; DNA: TGTGCCAGCTCACCCGGTGCACTGGAAGCTTTCTTT; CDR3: CASSPGALEAFF